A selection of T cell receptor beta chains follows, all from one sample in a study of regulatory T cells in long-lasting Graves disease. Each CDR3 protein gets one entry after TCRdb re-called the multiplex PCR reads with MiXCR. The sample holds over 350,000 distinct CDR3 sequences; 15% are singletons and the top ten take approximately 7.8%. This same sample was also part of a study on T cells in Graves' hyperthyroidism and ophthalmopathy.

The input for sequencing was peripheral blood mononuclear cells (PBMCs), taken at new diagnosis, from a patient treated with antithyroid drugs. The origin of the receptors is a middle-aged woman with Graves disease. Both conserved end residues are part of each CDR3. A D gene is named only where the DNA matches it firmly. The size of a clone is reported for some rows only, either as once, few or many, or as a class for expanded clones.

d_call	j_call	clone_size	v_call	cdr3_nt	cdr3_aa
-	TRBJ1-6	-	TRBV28	TGTGCCAGCAGTCACGGGGGGAGTTCACCCCTCCACTTT	CASSHGGSSPLHF
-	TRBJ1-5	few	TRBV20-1	TGCAGTGCTAGATACGGGAGCAATCAGCCCCAGCATTTT	CSARYGSNQPQHF
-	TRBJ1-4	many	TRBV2	TGTGCCAGCAGGACAGGACTGAAAAAACTGTTTTTT	CASRTGLKKLFF
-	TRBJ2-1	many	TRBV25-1	TGTGCCAGCAGTAAGGACAGTTATGAGCAGTTCTTC	CASSKDSYEQFF
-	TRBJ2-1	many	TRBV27	TGTGCCAGCAGCAACTTGGGGGTTTTCAATGAGCAGTTCTTC	CASSNLGVFNEQFF
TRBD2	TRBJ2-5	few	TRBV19	TGTGCCAGTAGTCCGGGACTAGCGGGAGGGCCGAAAGAGACCCAGTACTTC	CASSPGLAGGPKETQYF
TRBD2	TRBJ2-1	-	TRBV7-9	TGTGCCAGCAGCTCGGACGGGGGGTCCTACAATGAGCAGTTCTTC	CASSSDGGSYNEQFF
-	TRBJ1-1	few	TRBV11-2	TGTGCCAGCAGCCCGACAAGGATTAACACTGAAGCTTTCTTT	CASSPTRINTEAFF
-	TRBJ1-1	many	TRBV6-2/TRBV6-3	TGTGCCAGCAGAGAGACACAGGGGAACACTGAAGCTTTCTTT	CASRETQGNTEAFF
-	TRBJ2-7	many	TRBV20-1	TGCAGTGCTAGAGACAAAGCGGCCTACTACGAGCAGTACTTC	CSARDKAAYYEQYF
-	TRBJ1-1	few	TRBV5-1	TGCGCCAGCAGCTTGCAGGGAAATGTGAAGGATGAAGCTTTCTTT	CASSLQGNVKDEAFF
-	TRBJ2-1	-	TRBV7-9	TGTGCGAGCGAGCCACCGGGGGGCTGGAATGAGCAGTTCTTC	CASEPPGGWNEQFF
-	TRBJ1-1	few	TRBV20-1	TGCAGTGCGATCATCATGACAGGCGGAACTGAAGCTTTCTTT	CSAIIMTGGTEAFF
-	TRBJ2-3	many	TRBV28	TGTGCCAGCGCTAGGGAGACTAGCACAGATACGCAGTATTTT	CASARETSTDTQYF
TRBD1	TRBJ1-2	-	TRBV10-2	TGCGCCAGCAGTGAGGCAAACAGGGGGACAAACTATGGCTACACCTTC	CASSEANRGTNYGYTF
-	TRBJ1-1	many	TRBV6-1	TGTGTCAGCAGAGGCGCTCATACGGACACTGAAGCTTTCTTT	CVSRGAHTDTEAFF
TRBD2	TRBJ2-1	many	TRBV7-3	TGTGCCAGCAGCGCCGAGGTGGGGGGGAAGAATGAGCAGTTCTTC	CASSAEVGGKNEQFF
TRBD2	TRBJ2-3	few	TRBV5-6	TGTGCCAGCAGCGAGCCGGGGTGGCGGGAGGACACAGATACGCAGTATTTT	CASSEPGWREDTDTQYF
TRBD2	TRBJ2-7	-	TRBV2	TGTGCCAGCAGCCAGACTAGCGGGATGTCCTACGAGCAGTACTTC	CASSQTSGMSYEQYF
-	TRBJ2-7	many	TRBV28	TGTGCCAGCAGTTTGCCGGCAGCGGACTACGAGCAGTACTTC	CASSLPAADYEQYF
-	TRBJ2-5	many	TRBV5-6	TGTGCCAGCAGCTTGGCTCTAGCGCCGCAAGAGACCCAGTACTTC	CASSLALAPQETQYF
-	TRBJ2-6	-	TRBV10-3	TGTGCCATCAGTGGCGACACGTCTGGGGCCAACGTCCTGACTTTC	CAISGDTSGANVLTF
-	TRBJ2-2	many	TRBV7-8	TGTGCCAGCAGCCTCGATGTGGGTACCGGGGAGCTGTTTTTT	CASSLDVGTGELFF
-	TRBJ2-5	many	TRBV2	TGTGCCAGCAACTACGGGACTCCGTACCAAGAGACCCAGTACTTC	CASNYGTPYQETQYF
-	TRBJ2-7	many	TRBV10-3	TGTGCCATCAGAACTTACTACGAGCAGTACTTC	CAIRTYYEQYF
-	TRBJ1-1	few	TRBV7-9	TGTGCCAGCGAGACCCTGGTTGAAGCTTTCTTT	CASETLVEAFF
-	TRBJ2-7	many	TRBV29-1	TGCAGCGTCCACCCGGCTAGCCGGGAGACGGGGAGCGACGAGCAGTACTTC	CSVHPASRETGSDEQYF
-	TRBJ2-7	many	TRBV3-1	TGTGCCAGCAGCCAAGGGCGGGGTAGAGACGAGCAGTACTTC	CASSQGRGRDEQYF
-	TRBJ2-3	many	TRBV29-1	TGCAGCGTTGCTAGCAGCTCCTCCGATACGCAGTATTTT	CSVASSSSDTQYF